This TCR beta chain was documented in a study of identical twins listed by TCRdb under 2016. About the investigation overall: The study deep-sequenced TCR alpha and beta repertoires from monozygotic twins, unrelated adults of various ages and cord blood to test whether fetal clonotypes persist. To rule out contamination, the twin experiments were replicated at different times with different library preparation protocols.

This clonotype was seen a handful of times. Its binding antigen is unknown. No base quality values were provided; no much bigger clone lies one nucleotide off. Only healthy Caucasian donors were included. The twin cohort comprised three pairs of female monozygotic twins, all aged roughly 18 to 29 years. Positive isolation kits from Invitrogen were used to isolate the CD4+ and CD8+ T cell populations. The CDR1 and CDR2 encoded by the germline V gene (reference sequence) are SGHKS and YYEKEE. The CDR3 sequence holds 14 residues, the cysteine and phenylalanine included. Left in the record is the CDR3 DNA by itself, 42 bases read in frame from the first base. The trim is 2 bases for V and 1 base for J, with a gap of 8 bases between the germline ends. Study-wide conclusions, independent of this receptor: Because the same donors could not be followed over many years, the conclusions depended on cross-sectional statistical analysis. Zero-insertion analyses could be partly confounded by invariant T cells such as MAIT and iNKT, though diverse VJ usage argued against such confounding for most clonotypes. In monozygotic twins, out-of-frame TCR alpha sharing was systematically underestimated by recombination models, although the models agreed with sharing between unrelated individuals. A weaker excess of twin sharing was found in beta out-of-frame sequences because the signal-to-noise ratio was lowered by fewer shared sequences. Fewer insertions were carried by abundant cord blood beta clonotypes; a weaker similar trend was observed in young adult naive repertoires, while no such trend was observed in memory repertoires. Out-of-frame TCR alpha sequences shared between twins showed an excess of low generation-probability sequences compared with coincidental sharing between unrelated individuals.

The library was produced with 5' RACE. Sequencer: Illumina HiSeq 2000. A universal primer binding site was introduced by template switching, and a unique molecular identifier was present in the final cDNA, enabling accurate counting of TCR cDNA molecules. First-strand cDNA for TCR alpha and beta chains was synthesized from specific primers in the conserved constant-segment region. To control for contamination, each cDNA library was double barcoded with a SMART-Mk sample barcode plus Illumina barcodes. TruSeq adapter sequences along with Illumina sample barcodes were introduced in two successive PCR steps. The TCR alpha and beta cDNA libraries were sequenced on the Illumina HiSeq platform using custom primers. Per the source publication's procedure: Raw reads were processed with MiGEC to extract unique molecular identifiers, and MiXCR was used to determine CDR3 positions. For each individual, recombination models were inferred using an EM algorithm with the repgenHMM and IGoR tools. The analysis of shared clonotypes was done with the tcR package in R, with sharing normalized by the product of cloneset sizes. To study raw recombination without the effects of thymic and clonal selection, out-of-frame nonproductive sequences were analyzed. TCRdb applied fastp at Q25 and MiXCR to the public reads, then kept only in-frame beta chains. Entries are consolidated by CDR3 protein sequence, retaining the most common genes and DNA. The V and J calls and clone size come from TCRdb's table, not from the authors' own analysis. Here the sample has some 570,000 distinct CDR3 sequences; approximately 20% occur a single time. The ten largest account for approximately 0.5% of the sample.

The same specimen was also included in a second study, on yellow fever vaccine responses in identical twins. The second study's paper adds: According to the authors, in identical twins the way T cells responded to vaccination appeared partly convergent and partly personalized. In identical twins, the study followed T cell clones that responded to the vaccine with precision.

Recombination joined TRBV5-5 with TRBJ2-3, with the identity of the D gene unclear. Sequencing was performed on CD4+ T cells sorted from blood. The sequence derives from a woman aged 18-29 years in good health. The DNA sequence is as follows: TGTGCCAGCAGCTTTGGACCGGGCACAGATACGCAGTATTTT. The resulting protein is CASSFGPGTDTQYF.